This T cell receptor (beta chain) is drawn from a study of cytomegalovirus exposure and HLA in healthy donors. Background on the study: Most donors, 81% of roughly 400 genotyped, fell in the Caucasian-associated ancestry cluster. Study results and limitations: Later analysis identified about 17,000 TCR beta sequences associated with HLA alleles, using a false discovery rate threshold of 0.05. Prediction of most subjects' HLA-A and HLA-B alleles by TCR beta sequences was reportedly accurate. In a later analysis, TCR beta V- and J-gene trimming was associated with a missense DCLRE1C variant.

To note about this clone: Antigen unknown.

Unmatched junction bases numbered 8, after V lost 1 base and J lost 8 bases. Germline CDR1 is MNHNS and CDR2 is SASEGT. CDR3 length: 15 residues. Vbeta (60) and Jbeta (13) primers were used in the PCR. The repertoire was sequenced with immunoSEQ multiplex PCR; TCRdb's copy has only in-frame clones and lacks some. Of about 160,000 clones listed, 65% to 85% are singletons. The sequence derives from a woman in her 30s in good health and CMV-seropositive. The specimen sequenced was PBMCs. V usage is TRBV6-1 and J usage is TRBJ2-1, with 7 bases that match TRBD2. CDR3 region: CASSEGYGGGHEQFF. The CDR3 region has the DNA TGTGCCAGCAGTGAAGGCTACGGCGGGGGACATGAGCAGTTCTTC.